This T cell receptor (beta chain) was sequenced for a study of prognosis after radiotherapy for stage I lung cancer. As for the study in general: Stage I non-small cell lung cancer cases were enrolled from 2018 through early 2019. Patients received 3 to 5 SBRT fractions with a biologically effective dose of at least 100 Gy.

This clonotype was seen at least ten times. With two-round multiplex PCR, TCR beta CDR3 sequences were amplified from genomic DNA. First-round PCR amplification was performed with primers specific to each TRBV and TRBJ gene. TCRdb reprocessed the multiplex PCR reads via MiXCR and lists one record per CDR3 protein. The repertoire consists of 25,000 to 30,000 distinct CDR3 sequences, with about 41% occurring once and the leading ten covering about 30%. This clonotype originated in a donor over 45 with non-small cell lung cancer. The sample in question was PBMCs, obtained before or after stereotactic body radiation therapy (not recorded which).

The CDR3 region has the DNA TGTGCCAGCGGGGCTAGCGCCTCCTACGAGCAGTACTTC. Protein: CASGASASYEQYF. This chain joins TRBV2 and TRBJ2-7; D possibly corresponds to TRBD2 (6 bases). Germline CDR1 is SNHLY and CDR2 is FYNNEI. V dropped 8 bases and J dropped 0 bases, with 11 bases sitting between them. CDR3 length: 13 amino acids.